This T cell receptor (beta chain) is drawn from a study of tumor-infiltrating lymphocytes in primary liver carcinoma (dated 2017 in TCRdb). Regarding the research as a whole: Four or five patients with histopathologically diagnosed primary liver carcinoma underwent surgical resection in China between 2015 and early 2016. Hepatocellular carcinoma (four) or combined HCC and intrahepatic cholangiocarcinoma (one) was present in the five patients, who were three men and two women aged 30 to 69 years. The five patients had tumors staged T1-T3 N0M0, with maximum diameters ranging from about 4.2 to 10 cm. Each sample produced roughly 3.5 to 7.13 million productive TCRbeta reads, and read depth showed no significant difference between tissue types. The study combined TCRbeta repertoire sequencing, expression microarrays and whole-exome sequencing across five regions of each liver tumor, with adjacent normal tissue and blood. TCRbeta repertoire sequencing covered about 35 specimens from 5 patients: about 25 tumor regions, 5 adjacent noncancerous liver tissues and 5 peripheral blood samples. Reproducibility between technical replicate repertoires was high, with correlation coefficients above 0.95 and mean shared-clone rates approximately 0.91.

On this clonotype: Its antigen is unknown. Per-nucleotide qualities are absent, and no much larger clonotype sits a single base away.

The germline V end is reduced by 7 bases and the J end by 7 bases; junction bases left unmatched: 9. The CDR3, cysteine through phenylalanine, is 15 amino acids long. Only the CDR3 DNA is retained, 45 bases long and in frame from the first base. The germline V gene yields MNHEY for CDR1 and SVGAGI for CDR2. Blood RNA was extracted from unsorted whole blood with TRIzol reagent; germline DNA came from the DNeasy Blood & Tissue kit. Patients had chronic HBV infection and were treatment-naive at sampling. Approximately 3.9 milliliters of peripheral blood were collected into K2EDTA tubes before surgery. The full study reports these points: Pairs of tumor regions showed greater repertoire overlap (mean approximately 35%) than tumor-adjacent pairs (approximately 17%) or tumor-blood pairs (approximately 15%), which is consistent with antigen-driven expansion. Since the samples were bulk and unsorted, there was no way to compare CD4+ and CD8+ T cell repertoires. A significantly larger repertoire fraction was made up by the top 250 clones in tumors than in blood (p = 0.039). Only a few patients were included in the study, and the authors note that the findings should be validated in a larger study. Because sequencing covered only the TCR beta chain and unpaired alpha chains were not captured, true repertoire diversity is likely underestimated.

Using a constant-region primer and ProtoScript II reverse transcriptase, TCRbeta-specific cDNA was reverse-transcribed from around 500 ng total RNA. The TCRbeta libraries were prepared through three rounds of nested multiplex PCR following a slightly modified ARM-PCR procedure. The first two PCR rounds used multiplex TRBV1-TRBV30 forward primers with a Cbeta reverse primer, each for approximately 9 cycles. Sample barcodes and Illumina adapters were attached in a final 25-cycle PCR using Deep VentR polymerase. Amplicons of 200-500 bp were gel-purified with a QIAquick gel extraction kit before sequencing. TCRbeta amplicons were sequenced on an Illumina HiSeq 2500 with 250-bp paired-end reads. The original pipeline was this. To recover full CDR3 sequences, reads were quality-trimmed using Trimmomatic v0.33 and paired reads were then merged using FLASH v1.2.11. V, D and J germline segments were assigned to the rearranged TCRbeta sequences using MiGEC v1.2.1b. Clonotype statistics and Shannon-Wiener diversity indices were computed with VDJtools v1.0.0. Except for diversity analysis, only the 250 most abundant clonotypes of each sample were used in subsequent analyses to reduce sampling bias. The public reads were reprocessed in TCRdb via fastp at Q25 and MiXCR, keeping in-frame beta chains. All rows with the same CDR3 protein become a single entry with the most common DNA and genes. TCRdb, rather than the study authors, made the V and J calls. The table for this sample lists approximately 330,000 distinct CDR3 sequences; approximately 64% of them were counted only once. 6.5% of the sample goes to the ten largest clones.

The sample comprised peripheral blood. The source is a man aged 40-55 years with primary liver carcinoma and hepatitis B virus infection. The rearrangement joined TRBV6-5 to TRBJ2-5; TRBD2 lines up with 13 middle nucleotides. Read as DNA, the sequence is TGTGCCAGCACCAAGGGACTAGCGGGGCCGGGGACCCAGTACTTC. This is translated as CASTKGLAGPGTQYF.